The clone carrying this T cell receptor (beta chain) was picked up one time. Germline V gives CDR1 GTSNPN, CDR2 SVGIG (reference sequence). V lost 3 bases to trimming and J lost 2 bases; unmatched junction nucleotides: 9. The CDR3 covers 16 residues. The data were obtained in a study of shared T cell receptors in the human thymus. Method: immunoSEQ multiplex PCR; TCRdb's copy keeps in-frame clones and lacks some. The sample includes roughly 550,000 clones, about 80% of them seen just once. The same sample was also used in a study of human thymus T cells. That source reports: In corrective heart surgery, resections were taken, and these provided the thymus tissue. Thymic and blood repertoires seemed to favor certain V and J genes.

The rearrangement links TRBV30 to TRBJ2-7; 11 bases are shared with TRBD2. This receptor was obtained from a boy younger than two with a congenital heart defect. Sequenced material: thymocytes. The CDR3 is CAWSPRTSGPTYEQYF. The CDR3 DNA reads TGTGCCTGGAGCCCGAGGACTAGCGGGCCTACCTACGAGCAGTACTTC. Together with reference TRBV30 and TRBJ2-7, the CDR3 gives the full variable domain: SQTIHQWPATLVQPVGSPLSLECTVEGTSNPNLYWYRQAAGRGLQLLFYSVGIGQISSEVPQNLSASRPQDRQFILSSKKLLLSDSGFYLCAWSPRTSGPTYEQYFGPGTRLTVT.